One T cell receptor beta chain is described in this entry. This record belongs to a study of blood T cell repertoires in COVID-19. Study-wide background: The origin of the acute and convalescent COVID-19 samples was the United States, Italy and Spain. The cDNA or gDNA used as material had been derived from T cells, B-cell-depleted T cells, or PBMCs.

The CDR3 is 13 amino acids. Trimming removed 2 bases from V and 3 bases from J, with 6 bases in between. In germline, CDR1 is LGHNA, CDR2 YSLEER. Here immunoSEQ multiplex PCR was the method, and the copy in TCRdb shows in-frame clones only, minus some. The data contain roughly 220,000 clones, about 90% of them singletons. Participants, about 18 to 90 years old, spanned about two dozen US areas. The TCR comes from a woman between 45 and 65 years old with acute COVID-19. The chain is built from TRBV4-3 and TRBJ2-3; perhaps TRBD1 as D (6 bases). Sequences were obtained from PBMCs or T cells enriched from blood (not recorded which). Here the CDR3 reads CASSQQGTDTQYF. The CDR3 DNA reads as TGCGCCAGCAGCCAACAGGGGACAGATACGCAGTATTTT.